The rows below give T cell receptor beta chains drawn from one sample of a study of blood T cell repertoires in COVID-19. Only in-frame clones appear in the TCRdb table, and some are missing; sequencing was by immunoSEQ multiplex PCR. The sample yields approximately 280,000 clones, approximately 89% seen once. Specimen: PBMCs or T cells enriched from blood (not recorded which). These receptors were taken from a woman between 18 and 29 years old who had recovered from COVID-19. The CDR3 runs from the conserved cysteine through the conserved F or W. Fields, in order: clone size, D gene, J gene, V gene, CDR3 protein, CDR3 DNA. D genes are given only for firm matches. Expanded clones are given a class, and other clones once, few, many or no size at all.

clone size: -; D gene: TRBD1; J gene: TRBJ2-3; V gene: TRBV6-5; CDR3 protein: CASRDRHSTDTQYF; CDR3 DNA: TGTGCCAGCCGGGACAGGCATAGCACAGATACGCAGTATTTT
clone size: -; D gene: -; J gene: TRBJ2-2; V gene: TRBV7-8; CDR3 protein: CASSSTRIRVRRANTGELFF; CDR3 DNA: TGTGCCAGCAGCTCTACTAGAATACGGGTCCGAAGGGCGAACACCGGGGAGCTGTTTTTT
clone size: -; D gene: TRBD2; J gene: TRBJ2-1; V gene: TRBV6-5; CDR3 protein: CASSYRSGGARNEQFF; CDR3 DNA: TGTGCCAGCAGTTACAGAAGCGGGGGGGCCCGGAATGAGCAGTTCTTC
clone size: -; D gene: -; J gene: TRBJ2-3; V gene: TRBV7-8; CDR3 protein: CASSLSGRAQYF; CDR3 DNA: TGTGCCAGCAGCCTTAGCGGCAGGGCGCAGTATTTT
clone size: few; D gene: -; J gene: TRBJ1-1; V gene: TRBV4-3; CDR3 protein: CASSQEGMRGSEAFF; CDR3 DNA: TGCGCCAGCAGCCAGGAAGGGATGAGGGGGAGTGAAGCTTTCTTT
clone size: once; D gene: -; J gene: TRBJ1-5; V gene: TRBV12-1; CDR3 protein: CASSFAREGQPQHF; CDR3 DNA: TGTGCCAGCAGCTTTGCCAGGGAGGGCCAGCCCCAGCATTTT
clone size: -; D gene: -; J gene: TRBJ1-6; V gene: TRBV5-4; CDR3 protein: CASSDWENYNSPLHF; CDR3 DNA: TGTGCCAGCAGCGATTGGGAGAACTATAATTCACCCCTCCACTTT
clone size: -; D gene: TRBD2; J gene: TRBJ2-7; V gene: TRBV14; CDR3 protein: CASSHSGTSGGRRYEQYF; CDR3 DNA: TGTGCCAGCAGCCATTCAGGGACTAGCGGGGGGCGCAGGTACGAGCAGTACTTC
clone size: -; D gene: TRBD1; J gene: TRBJ1-6; V gene: TRBV5-1; CDR3 protein: CASSLPGQTNSPLHF; CDR3 DNA: TGCGCCAGCAGCTTGCCGGGACAGACGAATTCACCCCTCCACTTT
clone size: -; D gene: -; J gene: TRBJ2-1; V gene: TRBV4-3; CDR3 protein: CASSQEIPESSYNEQFF; CDR3 DNA: TGCGCCAGCAGCCAAGAAATTCCCGAGAGCTCCTACAATGAGCAGTTCTTC